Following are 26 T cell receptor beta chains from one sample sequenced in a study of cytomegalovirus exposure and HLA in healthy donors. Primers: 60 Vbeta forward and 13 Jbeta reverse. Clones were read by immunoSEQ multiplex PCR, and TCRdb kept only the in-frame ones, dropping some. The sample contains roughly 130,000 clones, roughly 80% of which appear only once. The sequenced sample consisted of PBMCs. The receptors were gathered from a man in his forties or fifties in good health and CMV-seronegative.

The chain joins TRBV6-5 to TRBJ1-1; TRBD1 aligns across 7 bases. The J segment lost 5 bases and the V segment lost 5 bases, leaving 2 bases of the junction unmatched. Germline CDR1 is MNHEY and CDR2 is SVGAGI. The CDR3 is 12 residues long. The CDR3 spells CASSRTGTEAFF. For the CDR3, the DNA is TGTGCCAGCAGTCGGACAGGAACTGAAGCTTTCTTT.

The CDR3 DNA sequence: TGTGCCTGGGAGGGACTAGCGGGAGTGGTAACCGGGGAGCTGTTTTTT. Translated: CAWEGLAGVVTGELFF. The chain employs TRBV30 and TRBJ2-2; 14 nucleotides align to TRBD2. The CDR3 length is 16 residues. With V trimmed by 5 bases and J by 5 bases, 7 bases remained unmatched. Germline CDR1 and CDR2: GTSNPN and SVGIG (reference sequence).

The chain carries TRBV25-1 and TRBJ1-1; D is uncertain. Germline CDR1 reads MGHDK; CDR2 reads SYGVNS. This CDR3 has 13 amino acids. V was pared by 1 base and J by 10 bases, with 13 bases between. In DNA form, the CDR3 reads TGTGCCAGCAGTGAATGGGCCGGGGTAGGAGCTTTCTTT. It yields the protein CASSEWAGVGAFF.

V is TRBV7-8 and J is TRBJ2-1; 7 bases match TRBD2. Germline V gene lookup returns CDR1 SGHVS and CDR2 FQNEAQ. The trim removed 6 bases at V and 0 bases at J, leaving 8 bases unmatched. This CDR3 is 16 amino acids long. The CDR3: CASRLPSGSSYNEQFF. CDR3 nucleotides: TGTGCCAGCAGGCTTCCTAGCGGCAGCTCCTACAATGAGCAGTTCTTC.

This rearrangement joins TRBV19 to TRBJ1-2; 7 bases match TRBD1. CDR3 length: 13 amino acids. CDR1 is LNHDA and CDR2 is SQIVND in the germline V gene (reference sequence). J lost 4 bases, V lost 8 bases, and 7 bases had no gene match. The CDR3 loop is CASSADRIYGYTF. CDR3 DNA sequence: TGTGCCAGTTCTGCGGACAGGATCTATGGCTACACCTTC.

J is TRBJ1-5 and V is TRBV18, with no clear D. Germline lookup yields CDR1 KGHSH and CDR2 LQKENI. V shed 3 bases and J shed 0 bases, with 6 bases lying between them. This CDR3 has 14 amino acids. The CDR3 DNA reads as TGTGCCAGCTCACCGGACTATAGCAATCAGCCCCAGCATTTT. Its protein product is CASSPDYSNQPQHF.

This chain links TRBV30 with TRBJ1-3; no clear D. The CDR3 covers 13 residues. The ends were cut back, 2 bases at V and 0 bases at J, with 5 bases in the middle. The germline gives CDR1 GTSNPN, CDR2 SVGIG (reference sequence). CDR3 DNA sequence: TGTGCCTGGAGTAAATACTCTGGAAACACCATATATTTT. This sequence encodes CAWSKYSGNTIYF.

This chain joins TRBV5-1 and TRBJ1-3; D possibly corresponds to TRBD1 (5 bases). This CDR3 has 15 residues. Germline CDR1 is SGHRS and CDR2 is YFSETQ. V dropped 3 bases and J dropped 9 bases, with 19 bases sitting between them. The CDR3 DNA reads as TGCGCCAGCAGCTCGGGGGACGGTAGCGCCCGCACCATATATTTT. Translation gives CASSSGDGSARTIYF.

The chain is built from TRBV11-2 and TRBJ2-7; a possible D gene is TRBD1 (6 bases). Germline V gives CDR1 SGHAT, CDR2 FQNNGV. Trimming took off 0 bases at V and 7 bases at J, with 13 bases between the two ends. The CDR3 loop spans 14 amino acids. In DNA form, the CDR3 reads TGTGCCAGCAGCTTAGATCTTTTGGACAGAGAGCAGTACTTC. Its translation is CASSLDLLDREQYF.

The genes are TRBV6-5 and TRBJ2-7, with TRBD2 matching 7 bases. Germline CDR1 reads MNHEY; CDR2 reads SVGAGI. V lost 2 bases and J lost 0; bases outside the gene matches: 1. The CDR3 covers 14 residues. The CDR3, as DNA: TGTGCCAGCAGTTACACGGGAGGCTCCTACGAGCAGTACTTC. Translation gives CASSYTGGSYEQYF.

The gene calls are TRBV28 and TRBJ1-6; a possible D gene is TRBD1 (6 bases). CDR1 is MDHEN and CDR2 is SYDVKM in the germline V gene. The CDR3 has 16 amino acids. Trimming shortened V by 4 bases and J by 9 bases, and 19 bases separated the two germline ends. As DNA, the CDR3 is TGTGCCAGCAGTTCTCCACAGGGAGGGTGGGGTTCACCCCTCCACTTT. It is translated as CASSSPQGGWGSPLHF.

The CDR3 sequence: CASSHKDTQYF. CDR3 coding DNA: TGTGCCAGCTCACATAAAGATACGCAGTATTTT. This chain joins TRBV18 and TRBJ2-3, with D uncertain. Per the germline V gene, CDR1 is KGHSH and CDR2 is LQKENI. The V gene lost 4 bases and the J gene lost 5 bases, with 4 bases spanning the gap. This CDR3 region has 11 residues.

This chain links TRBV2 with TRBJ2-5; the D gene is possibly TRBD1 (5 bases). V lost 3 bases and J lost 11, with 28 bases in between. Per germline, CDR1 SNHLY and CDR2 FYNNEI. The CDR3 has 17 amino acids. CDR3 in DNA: TGTGCCAGCAGTGATCGGGTTGGGGCAGCTTCAGGTGGTAAGCAGTACTTC. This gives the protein CASSDRVGAASGGKQYF. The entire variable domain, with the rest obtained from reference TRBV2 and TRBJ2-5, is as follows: EPEVTQTPSHQVTQMGQEVILRCVPISNHLYFYWYRQILGQKVEFLVSFYNNEISEKSEIFDDQFSVERPDGSNFTLKIRSTKLEDSAMYFCASSDRVGAASGGKQYFGPGTRLLVL.

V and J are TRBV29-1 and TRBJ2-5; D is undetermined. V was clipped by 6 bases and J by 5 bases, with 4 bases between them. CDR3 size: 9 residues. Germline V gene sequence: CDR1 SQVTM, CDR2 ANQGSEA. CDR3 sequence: CSVEETQYF. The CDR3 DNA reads TGCAGCGTGGAGGAGACCCAGTACTTC.

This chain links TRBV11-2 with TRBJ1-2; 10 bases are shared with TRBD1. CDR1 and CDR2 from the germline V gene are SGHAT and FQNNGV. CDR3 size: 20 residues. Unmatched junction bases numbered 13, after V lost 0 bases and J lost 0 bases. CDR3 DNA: TGTGCCAGCAGCTTAGAGAACCAAGGGGACAGGGGATATTCTAACTATGGCTACACCTTC. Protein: CASSLENQGDRGYSNYGYTF.

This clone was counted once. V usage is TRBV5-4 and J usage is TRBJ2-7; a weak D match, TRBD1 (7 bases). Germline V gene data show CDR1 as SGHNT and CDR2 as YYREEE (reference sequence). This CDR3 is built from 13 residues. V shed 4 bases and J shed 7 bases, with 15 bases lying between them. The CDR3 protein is CASSTEGAGEQYF. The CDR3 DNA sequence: TGTGCCAGCAGCACCGAGGGGGCGGGGGAGCAGTACTTC.

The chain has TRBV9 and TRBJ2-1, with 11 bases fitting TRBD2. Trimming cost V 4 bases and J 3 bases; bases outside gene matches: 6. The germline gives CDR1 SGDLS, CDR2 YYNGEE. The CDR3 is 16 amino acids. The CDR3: CASSPGTSGHYNEQFF. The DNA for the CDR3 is TGTGCCAGCAGCCCTGGGACTAGCGGCCACTACAATGAGCAGTTCTTC.

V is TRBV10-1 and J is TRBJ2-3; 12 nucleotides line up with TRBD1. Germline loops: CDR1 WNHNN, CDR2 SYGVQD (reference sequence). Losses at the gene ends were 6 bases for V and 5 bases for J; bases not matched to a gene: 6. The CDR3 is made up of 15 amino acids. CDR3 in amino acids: CASSPGQGAEDTQYF. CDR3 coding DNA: TGCGCCAGCAGCCCGGGACAGGGGGCAGAAGATACGCAGTATTTT.

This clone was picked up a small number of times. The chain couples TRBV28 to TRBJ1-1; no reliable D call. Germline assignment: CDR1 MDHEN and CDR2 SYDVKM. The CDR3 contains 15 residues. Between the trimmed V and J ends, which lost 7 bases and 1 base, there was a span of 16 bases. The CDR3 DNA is TGTGCCAGCACCAAAGGTGGCAGCGAGAACACTGAAGCTTTCTTT. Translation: CASTKGGSENTEAFF.

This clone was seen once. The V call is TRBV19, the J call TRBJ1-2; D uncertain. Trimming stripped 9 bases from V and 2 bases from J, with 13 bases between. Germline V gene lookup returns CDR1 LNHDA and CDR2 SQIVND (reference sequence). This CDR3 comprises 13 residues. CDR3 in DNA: TGTGCCAGCAGCATCAAGGAGAACTATGGCTACACCTTC. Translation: CASSIKENYGYTF.

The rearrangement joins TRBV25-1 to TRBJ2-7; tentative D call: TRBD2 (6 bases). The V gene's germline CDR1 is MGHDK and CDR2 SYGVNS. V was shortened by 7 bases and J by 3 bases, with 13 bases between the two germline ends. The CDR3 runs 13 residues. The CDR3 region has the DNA TGTGCCAGCACGGCAGGGAGGCTCTACGAGCAGTACTTC. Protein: CASTAGRLYEQYF.

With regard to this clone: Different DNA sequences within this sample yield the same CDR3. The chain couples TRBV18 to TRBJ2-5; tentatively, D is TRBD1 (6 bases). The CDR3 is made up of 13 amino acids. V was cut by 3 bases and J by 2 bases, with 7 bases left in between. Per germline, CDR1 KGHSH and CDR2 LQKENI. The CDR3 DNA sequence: TGTGCCAGCTCACCTGGACAGCAAGAGACCCAGTACTTC. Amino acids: CASSPGQQETQYF.

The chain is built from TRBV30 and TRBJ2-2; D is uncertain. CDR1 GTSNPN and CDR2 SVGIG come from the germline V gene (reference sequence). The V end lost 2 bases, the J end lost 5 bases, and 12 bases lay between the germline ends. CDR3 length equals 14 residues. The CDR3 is CAWSRPPTTGELFF. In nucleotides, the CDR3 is TGTGCCTGGAGTCGCCCTCCAACAACCGGGGAGCTGTTTTTT.

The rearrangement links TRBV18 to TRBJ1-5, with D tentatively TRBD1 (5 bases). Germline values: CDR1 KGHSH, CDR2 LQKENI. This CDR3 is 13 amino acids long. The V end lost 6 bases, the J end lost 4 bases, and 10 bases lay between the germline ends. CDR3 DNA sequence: TGTGCCAGCTCCATGGGGCAGAATCAGCCCCAGCATTTT. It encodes CASSMGQNQPQHF.

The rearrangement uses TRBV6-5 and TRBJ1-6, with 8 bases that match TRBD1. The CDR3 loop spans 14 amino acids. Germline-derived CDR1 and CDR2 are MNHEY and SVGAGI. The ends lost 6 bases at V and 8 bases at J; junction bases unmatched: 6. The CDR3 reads CASSLDREYSPLHF. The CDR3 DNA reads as TGTGCCAGCAGCCTGGACAGGGAATATTCACCCCTCCACTTT.

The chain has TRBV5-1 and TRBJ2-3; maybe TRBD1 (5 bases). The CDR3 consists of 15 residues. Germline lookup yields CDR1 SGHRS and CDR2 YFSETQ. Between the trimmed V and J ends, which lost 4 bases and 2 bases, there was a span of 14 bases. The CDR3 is CASSVGRAPTDTQYF. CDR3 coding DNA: TGCGCCAGCAGCGTGGGCAGGGCTCCCACAGATACGCAGTATTTT.